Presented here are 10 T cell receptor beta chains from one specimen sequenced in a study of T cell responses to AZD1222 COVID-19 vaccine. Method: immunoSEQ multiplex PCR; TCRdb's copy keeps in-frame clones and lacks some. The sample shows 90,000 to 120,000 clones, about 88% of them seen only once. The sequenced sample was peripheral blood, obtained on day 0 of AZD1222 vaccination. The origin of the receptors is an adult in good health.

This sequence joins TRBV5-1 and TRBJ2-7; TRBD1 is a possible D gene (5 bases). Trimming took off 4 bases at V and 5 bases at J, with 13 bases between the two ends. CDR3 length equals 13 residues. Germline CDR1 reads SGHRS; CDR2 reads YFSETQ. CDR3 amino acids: CASSTLVRDEQYF. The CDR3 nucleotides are TGCGCCAGCAGCACCTTGGTCAGGGACGAGCAGTACTTC.

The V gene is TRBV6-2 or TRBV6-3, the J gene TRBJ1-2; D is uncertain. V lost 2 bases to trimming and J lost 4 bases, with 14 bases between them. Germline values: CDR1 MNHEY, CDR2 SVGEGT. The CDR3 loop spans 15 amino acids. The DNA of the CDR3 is TGTGCCAGCAGTTACGGTGTCAGCAAAACCTATGGCTACACCTTC. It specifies CASSYGVSKTYGYTF.

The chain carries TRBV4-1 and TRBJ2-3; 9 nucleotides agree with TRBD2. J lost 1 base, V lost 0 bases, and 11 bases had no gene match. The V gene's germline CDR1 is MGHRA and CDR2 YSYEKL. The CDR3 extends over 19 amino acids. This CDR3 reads CASSQEGSGGPTGTDTQYF. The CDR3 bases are TGCGCCAGCAGCCAAGAGGGCAGCGGGGGGCCCACCGGCACAGATACGCAGTATTTT.

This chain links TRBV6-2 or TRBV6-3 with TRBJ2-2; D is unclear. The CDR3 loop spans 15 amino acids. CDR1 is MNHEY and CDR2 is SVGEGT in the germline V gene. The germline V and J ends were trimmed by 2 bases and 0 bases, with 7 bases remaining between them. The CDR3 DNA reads TGTGCCAGCAGTTACATCTACGCGAACACCGGGGAGCTGTTTTTT. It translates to CASSYIYANTGELFF.

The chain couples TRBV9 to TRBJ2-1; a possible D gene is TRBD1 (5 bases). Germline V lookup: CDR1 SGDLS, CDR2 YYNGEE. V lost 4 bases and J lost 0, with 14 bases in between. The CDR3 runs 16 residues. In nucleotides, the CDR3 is TGTGCCAGCAGCTCAAAGGACATGATCTCCTACAATGAGCAGTTCTTC. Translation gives CASSSKDMISYNEQFF.

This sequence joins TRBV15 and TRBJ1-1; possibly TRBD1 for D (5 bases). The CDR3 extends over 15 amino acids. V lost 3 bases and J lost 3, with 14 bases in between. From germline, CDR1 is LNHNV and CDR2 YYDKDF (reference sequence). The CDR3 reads CATSRMGGRYTEAFF. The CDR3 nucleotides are TGTGCCACCAGCAGGATGGGGGGGAGATACACTGAAGCTTTCTTT.

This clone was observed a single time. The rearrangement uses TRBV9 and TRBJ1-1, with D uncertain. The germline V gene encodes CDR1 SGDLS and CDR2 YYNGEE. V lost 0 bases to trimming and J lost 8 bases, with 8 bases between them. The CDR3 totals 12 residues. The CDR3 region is CASSVVQGEAFF. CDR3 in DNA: TGTGCCAGCAGCGTAGTTCAAGGAGAAGCTTTCTTT.

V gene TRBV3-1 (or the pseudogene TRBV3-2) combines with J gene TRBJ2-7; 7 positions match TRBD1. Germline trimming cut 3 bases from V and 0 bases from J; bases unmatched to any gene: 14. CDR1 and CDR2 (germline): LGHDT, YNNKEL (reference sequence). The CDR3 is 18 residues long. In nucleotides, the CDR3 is TGTGCCAGCAGCCACCCACCGGGACAGAGGAGAAGCTCCTACGAGCAGTACTTC. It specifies CASSHPPGQRRSSYEQYF.

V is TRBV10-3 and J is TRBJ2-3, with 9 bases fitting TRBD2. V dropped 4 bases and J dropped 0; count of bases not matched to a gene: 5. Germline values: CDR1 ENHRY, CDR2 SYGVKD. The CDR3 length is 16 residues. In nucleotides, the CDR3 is TGTGCCATCAGTGTATGGCTAGCGGGGAGCACAGATACGCAGTATTTT. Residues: CAISVWLAGSTDTQYF.

The CDR3 protein is CASSIMGQGFHNEQFF. The CDR3 DNA sequence: TGTGCCAGTAGTATTATGGGACAGGGGTTCCACAATGAGCAGTTCTTC. This chain connects TRBV19 to TRBJ2-1, with TRBD1 identical over 10 bases. The germline gives CDR1 LNHDA, CDR2 SQIVND (reference sequence). CDR3 size: 16 residues. V gave up 3 bases and J gave up 5 bases; unmatched junction bases: 7.